The 19 T cell receptor beta chains reported below all come from one sample, sequenced in a study of siplizumab effects on memory and regulatory T cells. Only in-frame clones appear in the TCRdb table, and some are missing; sequencing was by immunoSEQ multiplex PCR. The table includes about 82,000 clones, roughly 89% detected once. The sequencing input was Tregs sorted from blood. The receptor source for this set is a human donor in good health.

J is TRBJ1-5 and V is TRBV7-9; D not resolved. CDR3 length: 15 residues. CDR1 is SEHNR and CDR2 is FQNEAQ in the germline V gene (reference sequence). The germline V and J ends were trimmed by 5 bases and 0 bases, with 11 bases remaining between them. Here the CDR3 DNA reads TGTGCCAGCAGCGGACGGGGAGATAGCAATCAGCCCCAGCATTTT. Protein product: CASSGRGDSNQPQHF.

V and J are TRBV11-2 and TRBJ2-7; 7 bases are a match to TRBD2. With 5 bases clipped from V and 0 bases from J, the junction kept 4 bases outside the gene matches. This CDR3 has 14 amino acids. The V gene's germline CDR1 is SGHAT and CDR2 FQNNGV. The CDR3 coding sequence is TGTGCCAGCAGCGCCACTAGCGTCTCCTACGAGCAGTACTTC. Its translation: CASSATSVSYEQYF.

The chain is built from TRBV27 and TRBJ2-7; either TRBD1 or TRBD2 may supply D (5 bases each). This CDR3 is built from 13 residues. Germline lookup yields CDR1 MNHEY and CDR2 SMNVEV (reference sequence). Trimming took 6 bases from V and 7 from J, leaving 16 bases between them. CDR3 protein: CASSKGREREQYF. The CDR3 DNA reads as TGTGCCAGCAGCAAGGGGAGAGAGAGGGAGCAGTACTTC.

The J gene is TRBJ2-7, the V gene TRBV27, with TRBD1 identical over 7 bases. CDR1 and CDR2 from the germline V gene are MNHEY and SMNVEV (reference sequence). V lost 11 bases, J lost 9 bases, and 13 bases stayed unmatched. This CDR3 is 12 amino acids long. The CDR3 sequence is CARADRVRLQYF. The CDR3 nucleotides are TGTGCCCGGGCCGACAGGGTACGACTGCAGTACTTC.

The chain uses TRBV7-2 and TRBJ2-6; D gene uncertain. This CDR3 region has 18 residues. CDR1 is SGHTA, CDR2 FQGNSA, per germline. The ends were cut back, 3 bases at V and 2 bases at J, with 17 bases in the middle. DNA of the CDR3: TGTGCCAGCAGCTTCTCCGGTAAAGGCTACGCTGGGGCCAACGTCCTGACTTTC. Encoded protein: CASSFSGKGYAGANVLTF.

The chain couples TRBV27 to TRBJ1-5; tentatively, D is TRBD1 (5 bases). V gave up 3 bases and J gave up 2 bases, with 17 bases separating them. CDR1 and CDR2 (germline): MNHEY, SMNVEV (reference sequence). The length of the CDR3 is 17 residues. The CDR3 bases are TGTGCCAGCAGTTTGGGAGCAGGTTGGGGGGGCAATCAGCCCCAGCATTTT. It codes for CASSLGAGWGGNQPQHF.

This rearrangement joins TRBV4-3 to TRBJ2-1, with 11 bases lining up with TRBD2. The CDR3 sequence is 18 residues long. Looked up from germline, CDR1 is LGHNA and CDR2 is YSLEER. With V trimmed by 0 bases and J by 7 bases, 11 bases remained unmatched. The CDR3 here is CASSQDPTLAGGRNEQFF. DNA of the CDR3: TGCGCCAGCAGCCAAGATCCCACCTTAGCGGGGGGGAGGAATGAGCAGTTCTTC.

V and J are TRBV30 and TRBJ2-4; weak D call: TRBD1 (5 bases). CDR3 length: 14 amino acids. Germline V gene sequence: CDR1 GTSNPN, CDR2 SVGIG (reference sequence). The V end was cut by 2 bases, the J end by 3 bases, with 11 bases between. The CDR3 bases are TGTGCCTGGAGTCAGGGCAGGGTCAAAAACATTCAGTACTTC. Translation: CAWSQGRVKNIQYF.

CDR3 nucleotide sequence: TGTGCCAGCAGTTCCCGGGCCAGCGGGGGGGCCTTTCGCAATGAGCAGTTCTTC. Its translation: CASSSRASGGAFRNEQFF. The chain employs TRBV27 and TRBJ2-1; 10 bases match TRBD2. Germline lookup yields CDR1 MNHEY and CDR2 SMNVEV (reference sequence). J was trimmed by 6 bases and V by 4 bases; bases with no gene match: 15. This CDR3 contains 18 residues.

The V call is TRBV30, the J call TRBJ2-7; D is undetermined. The CDR3 is made up of 13 amino acids. Germline V CDR1 and CDR2: GTSNPN, SVGIG (reference sequence). V was clipped by 3 bases and J by 0 bases, with 9 bases between them. The chain's CDR3 is CAWSRTSSYEQYF. As DNA, the CDR3 is TGTGCCTGGAGCCGAACCTCCTCCTACGAGCAGTACTTC.

The V gene is TRBV19, the J gene TRBJ1-5; D might be TRBD1 (6 bases). The CDR3 is 15 residues long. CDR1 is LNHDA and CDR2 is SQIVND in the germline V gene (reference sequence). Trimming took 5 bases from V and 4 from J, leaving 15 bases between them. CDR3: CASSQVQGGNQPQHF. DNA for the CDR3: TGTGCCAGTAGTCAGGTACAGGGAGGAAATCAGCCCCAGCATTTT.

The chain couples TRBV18 to TRBJ2-4; D possibly corresponds to TRBD1 (5 bases). Germline loops: CDR1 KGHSH, CDR2 LQKENI. V dropped 3 bases and J dropped 4 bases, with 10 bases sitting between them. This CDR3 comprises 14 residues. The CDR3 nucleotides are TGTGCCAGCTCACCGGGCAGGGAAAAAAACATTCAGTACTTC. Its translation: CASSPGREKNIQYF.

This clone was found a few times. V usage is TRBV5-6 and J usage is TRBJ2-6, with a weak D call TRBD1 (6 bases). There are 15 residues in the CDR3. Germline V lookup: CDR1 SGHDT, CDR2 YYEEEE. V was pared by 4 bases and J by 1 base, with 9 bases between. The CDR3 bases are TGTGCCAGCAGCGCCCAGGGGTCTGGGGCCAACGTCCTGACTTTC. Translated: CASSAQGSGANVLTF.

The CDR3 sequence is CASSSYSRLSRGPNYGYTF. CDR3 DNA: TGTGCCAGCAGCTCGTATTCTCGTCTAAGCAGGGGGCCTAACTATGGCTACACCTTC. The chain is built from TRBV13 and TRBJ1-2; 8 bases map to TRBD1. Trimming at V came to 4 bases and at J to 0 bases, leaving 16 bases not matched to a gene. Germline V gives CDR1 PRHDT, CDR2 FYEKMQ (reference sequence). The CDR3 has 19 amino acids.

The rearrangement links TRBV10-2 to TRBJ1-5, with TRBD1 matching 9 bases. Germline assignment: CDR1 WSHSY and CDR2 SAAADI. V shed 6 bases, J shed 6 bases, and the junction held 6 bases outside the gene matches. This CDR3 is 14 amino acids long. The CDR3 nucleotides are TGCGCCAGCAGGGGACAGGGATGGGCTCAGCCCCAGCATTTT. This sequence encodes CASRGQGWAQPQHF.

The rearrangement joins TRBV5-4 to TRBJ2-5; D is ambiguous. Looked up from germline, CDR1 is SGHNT and CDR2 is YYREEE (reference sequence). This CDR3 contains 12 residues. V lost 4 bases to trimming and J lost 1 base, with 5 bases between them. The CDR3 DNA reads as TGTGCCAGCAGCCTGCCCCAAGAGACCCAGTACTTC. Encoded protein: CASSLPQETQYF.

V and J are TRBV4-3 and TRBJ2-4, with D perhaps TRBD2 (5 bases). Germline-derived CDR1 and CDR2 are LGHNA and YSLEER. The CDR3 covers 17 residues. V was pared by 1 base and J by 7 bases, with 20 bases between. CDR3 amino acids: CASSQVGSGSLMNIQYF. The DNA of the CDR3 is TGCGCCAGCAGCCAAGTCGGGTCGGGGTCGTTAATGAACATTCAGTACTTC.

The chain joins TRBV19 to TRBJ2-7; TRBD1 aligns across 10 bases. The CDR3 runs to 15 residues. Per germline, CDR1 LNHDA and CDR2 SQIVND (reference sequence). V shed 5 bases, J shed 2 bases, and the junction held 6 bases outside the gene matches. The CDR3 region has the DNA TGTGCCAGTAGTGTACCGGGACAGGGGACCTACGAGCAGTACTTC. Amino acids: CASSVPGQGTYEQYF.

The chain is built from TRBV4-3 and TRBJ1-4, with no clear D. CDR1 is LGHNA and CDR2 is YSLEER in the germline V gene. V was cut by 0 bases and J by 0 bases, with 8 bases left in between. The CDR3 length is 16 residues. This CDR3 is CASSQEPPTTNEKLFF. The CDR3 DNA reads as TGCGCCAGCAGCCAAGAACCCCCCACAACTAATGAAAAACTGTTTTTT.